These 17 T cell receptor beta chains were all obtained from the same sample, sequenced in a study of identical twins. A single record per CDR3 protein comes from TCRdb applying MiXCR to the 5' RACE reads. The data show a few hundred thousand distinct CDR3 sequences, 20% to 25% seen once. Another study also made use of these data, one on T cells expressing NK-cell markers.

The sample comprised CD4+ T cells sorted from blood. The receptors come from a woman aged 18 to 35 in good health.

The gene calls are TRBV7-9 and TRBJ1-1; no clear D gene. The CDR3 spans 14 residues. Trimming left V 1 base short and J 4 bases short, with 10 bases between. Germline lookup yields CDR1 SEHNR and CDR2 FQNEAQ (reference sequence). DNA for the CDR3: TGTGCCAGCAGCTTAGATGGGAGACGCACTGAAGCTTTCTTT. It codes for CASSLDGRRTEAFF.

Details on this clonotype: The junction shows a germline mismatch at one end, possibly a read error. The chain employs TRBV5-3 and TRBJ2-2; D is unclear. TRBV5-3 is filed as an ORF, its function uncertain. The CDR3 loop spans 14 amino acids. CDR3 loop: CAMGPGQNSGELFF. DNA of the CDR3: TGTGCCATGGGCCCTGGGCAGAACTCCGGGGAGCTGTTTTTT.

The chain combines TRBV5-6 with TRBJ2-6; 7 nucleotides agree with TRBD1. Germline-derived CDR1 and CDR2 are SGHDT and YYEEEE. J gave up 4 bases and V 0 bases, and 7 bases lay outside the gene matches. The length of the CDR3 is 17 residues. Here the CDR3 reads CASSLGATGSGANVLTF. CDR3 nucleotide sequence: TGTGCCAGCAGCTTGGGTGCGACAGGGAGCGGGGCCAACGTCCTGACTTTC.

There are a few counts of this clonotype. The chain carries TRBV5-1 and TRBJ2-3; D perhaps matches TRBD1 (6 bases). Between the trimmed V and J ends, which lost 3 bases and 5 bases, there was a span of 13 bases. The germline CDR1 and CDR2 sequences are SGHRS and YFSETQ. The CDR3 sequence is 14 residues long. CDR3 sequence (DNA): TGCGCCAGCAGCTCAATACAGGGTAAAGATACGCAGTATTTT. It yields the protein CASSSIQGKDTQYF.

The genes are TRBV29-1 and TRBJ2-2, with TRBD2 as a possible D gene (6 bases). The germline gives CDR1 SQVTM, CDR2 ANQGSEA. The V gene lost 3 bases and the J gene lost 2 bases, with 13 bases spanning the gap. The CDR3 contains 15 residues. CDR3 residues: CSVDSRGGNTGELFF. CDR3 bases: TGCAGCGTTGACTCCCGGGGAGGTAACACCGGGGAGCTGTTTTTT.

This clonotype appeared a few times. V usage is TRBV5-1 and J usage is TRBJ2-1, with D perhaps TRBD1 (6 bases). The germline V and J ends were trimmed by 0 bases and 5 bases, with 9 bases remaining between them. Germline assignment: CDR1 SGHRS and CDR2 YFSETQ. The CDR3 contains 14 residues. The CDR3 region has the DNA TGCGCCAGCAGCTTGGGACAGGTAAACAATGAGCAGTTCTTC. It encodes CASSLGQVNNEQFF.

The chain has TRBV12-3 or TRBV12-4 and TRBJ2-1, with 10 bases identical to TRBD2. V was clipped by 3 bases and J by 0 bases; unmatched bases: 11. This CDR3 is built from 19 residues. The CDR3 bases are TGTGCCAGCAGTTTTTCGAGGGGTAGCGGGAGGTTCTCCTACAATGAGCAGTTCTTC. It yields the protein CASSFSRGSGRFSYNEQFF.

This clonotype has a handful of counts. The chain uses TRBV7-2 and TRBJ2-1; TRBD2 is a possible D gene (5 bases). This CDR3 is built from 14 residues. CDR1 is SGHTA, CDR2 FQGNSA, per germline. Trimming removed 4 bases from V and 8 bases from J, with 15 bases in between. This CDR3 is CASSYGLGGDEQFF. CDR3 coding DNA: TGTGCCAGCAGCTATGGGTTAGGAGGTGATGAGCAGTTCTTC. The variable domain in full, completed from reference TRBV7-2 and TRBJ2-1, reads GAGVSQSPSNKVTEKGKDVELRCDPISGHTALYWYRQSLGQGLEFLIYFQGNSAPDKSGLPSDRFSAERTGGSVSTLTIQRTQQEDSAVYLCASSYGLGGDEQFFGPGTRLTVL.

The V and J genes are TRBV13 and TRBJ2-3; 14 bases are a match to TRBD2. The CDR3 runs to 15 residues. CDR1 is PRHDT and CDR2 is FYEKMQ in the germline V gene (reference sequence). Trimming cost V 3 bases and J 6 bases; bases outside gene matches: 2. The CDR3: CASSLTSGGADTQYF. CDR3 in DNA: TGTGCCAGCAGCTTGACTAGCGGGGGGGCCGATACGCAGTATTTT.

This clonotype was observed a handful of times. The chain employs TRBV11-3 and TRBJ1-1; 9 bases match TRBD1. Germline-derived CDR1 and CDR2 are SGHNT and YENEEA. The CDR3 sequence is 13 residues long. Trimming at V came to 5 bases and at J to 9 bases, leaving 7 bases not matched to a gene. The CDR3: CASSPRQGEKAFF. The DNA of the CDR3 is TGTGCCAGCAGCCCCAGACAGGGGGAAAAAGCTTTCTTT.

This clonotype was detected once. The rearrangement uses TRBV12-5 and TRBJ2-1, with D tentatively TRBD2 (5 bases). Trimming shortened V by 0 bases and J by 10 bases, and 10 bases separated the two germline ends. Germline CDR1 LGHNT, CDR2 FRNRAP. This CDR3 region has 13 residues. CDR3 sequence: CASGLVRAVEQFF. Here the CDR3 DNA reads TGTGCTAGTGGTTTGGTGAGAGCGGTCGAGCAGTTCTTC. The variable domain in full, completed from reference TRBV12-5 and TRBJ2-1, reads DARVTQTPRHKVTEMGQEVTMRCQPILGHNTVFWYRQTMMQGLELLAYFRNRAPLDDSGMPKDRFSAEMPDATLATLKIQPSEPRDSAVYFCASGLVRAVEQFFGPGTRLTVL.

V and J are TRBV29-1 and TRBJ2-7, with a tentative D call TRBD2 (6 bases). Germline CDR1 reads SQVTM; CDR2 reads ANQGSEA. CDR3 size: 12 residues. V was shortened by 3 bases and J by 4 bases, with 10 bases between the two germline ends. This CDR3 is CSVDNGGYEQYF. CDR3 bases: TGCAGCGTTGACAACGGGGGATACGAGCAGTACTTC.

CDR3 sequence (DNA): TGTGCCAGCAGCTCGGGACTTCCGGGGACTGAAGCTTTCTTT. Translated: CASSSGLPGTEAFF. The genes are TRBV7-3 and TRBJ1-1; possibly TRBD1 for D (5 bases). Germline V gives CDR1 SGHTA, CDR2 FQGTGA. With 4 bases removed from V and 5 bases from J, the gap between germline ends came to 14 bases. This CDR3 spans 14 amino acids.

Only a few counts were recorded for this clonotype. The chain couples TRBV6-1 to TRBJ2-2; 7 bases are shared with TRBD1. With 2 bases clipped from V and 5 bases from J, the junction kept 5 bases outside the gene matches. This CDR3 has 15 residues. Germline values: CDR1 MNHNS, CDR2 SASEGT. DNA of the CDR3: TGTGCCAGCAGTGAATTGACAGGGAGAACCGGGGAGCTGTTTTTT. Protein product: CASSELTGRTGELFF.

CDR3: CASSFLRQETQYF. CDR3 DNA sequence: TGTGCCAGCAGCTTCCTCCGCCAAGAGACCCAGTACTTC. The rearrangement joins TRBV5-5 to TRBJ2-5; D is unclear. Germline CDR1 is SGHKS and CDR2 is YYEKEE (reference sequence). CDR3 length: 13 amino acids. Trimming cost V 2 bases and J 1 base, with 6 bases left between them. Based on the CDR3 plus reference TRBV5-5 and TRBJ2-5, the full variable domain is DAGVTQSPTHLIKTRGQQVTLRCSPISGHKSVSWYQQVLGQGPQFIFQYYEKEERGRGNFPDRFSARQFPNYSSELNVNALLLGDSALYLCASSFLRQETQYFGPGTRLLVL.

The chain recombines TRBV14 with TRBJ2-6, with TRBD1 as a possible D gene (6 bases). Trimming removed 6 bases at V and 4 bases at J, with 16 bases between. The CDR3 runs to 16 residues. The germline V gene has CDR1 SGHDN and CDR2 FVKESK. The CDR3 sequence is CASRNRVLRGANVLTF. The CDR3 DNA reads TGTGCCAGCAGAAACAGGGTCCTGAGGGGGGCCAACGTCCTGACTTTC.

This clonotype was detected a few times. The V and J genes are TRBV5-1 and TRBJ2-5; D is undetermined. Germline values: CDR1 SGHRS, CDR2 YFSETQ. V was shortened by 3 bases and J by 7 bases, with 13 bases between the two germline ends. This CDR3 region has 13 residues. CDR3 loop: CASSSQADGTQYF. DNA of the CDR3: TGCGCCAGCAGCTCGCAAGCAGACGGGACCCAGTACTTC. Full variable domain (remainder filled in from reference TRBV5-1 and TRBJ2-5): KAGVTQTPRYLIKTRGQQVTLSCSPISGHRSVSWYQQTPGQGLQFLFEYFSETQRNKGNFPGRFSGRQFSNSRSEMNVSTLELGDSALYLCASSSQADGTQYFGPGTRLLVL.